This T cell receptor (beta chain) originates from a study of blood T cell repertoires in COVID-19. Study context: Sites in the United States, Italy and Spain provided acute and convalescent COVID-19 samples. T cells, B-cell-depleted T cells, or PBMCs supplied cDNA or gDNA.

Original data processing: Reference gene primer amplification in the assay estimated nucleated cell counts. Here immunoSEQ multiplex PCR was the method, and the copy in TCRdb shows in-frame clones only, minus some. The V and J calls and the clone size are those of that table, but D and trimming were determined from the DNA. The repertoire holds roughly 250,000 clones, 88% seen once, with 2.1% in the top ten. The germline V gene has CDR1 LNHDA and CDR2 SQIVND (reference sequence). The trim removed 6 bases at V and 8 bases at J, leaving 5 bases unmatched. The CDR3 covers 14 residues. The rearrangement joins TRBV19 to TRBJ2-1, with 12 bases identical to TRBD2. The origin of this receptor is a woman between 40 and 50 years old who had recovered from COVID-19. Source material: peripheral blood. For the CDR3, the DNA is TGTGCCAGTAGGAAGACTAGCGGGAGCTATGAGCAGTTCTTC. Translation: CASRKTSGSYEQFF.